The 2 T cell receptor beta chains presented below share a single source sample, sequenced in a study of low-dose radiotherapy and immunotherapy resistance in tumors (dated by TCRdb to the early 2020s). Superscript III and a set of TRAV- and TRBV-specific primers were used to synthesize first-strand cDNA, so that both TCRalpha and TCRbeta chains were covered. TCRs were amplified for about 20 PCR cycles with Phusion, using a constant-region primer paired with the adapter attached to the V primers. Starting from the raw public reads, TCRdb applied fastp trimming at Q25, assembled clones with MiXCR and retained in-frame beta chains. Every distinct CDR3 protein forms one entry, paired with its most common genes and DNA. For this sample there are around 6,200 distinct CDR3 sequences; 71% appear just once. The top ten constitute around an eighth of the sample. These receptors all stem from a human donor with advanced metastatic prostate, ovarian, gallbladder or colorectal cancer (not recorded which). This table probably holds off-target reads from a library built for another chain.

The genes are TRBV18 and TRBJ2-2; D is ambiguous. Per germline, CDR1 KGHSH and CDR2 LQKENI. The CDR3 length is 19 residues. Trimming removed 4 bases from V and 4 bases from J, with 25 bases in between. CDR3 bases: TGTGCCAGCTCACGGAAACTCGACTCAACGAGTTATGGCACCGGGGAGCTGTTTTTT. Translation: CASSRKLDSTSYGTGELFF.

The CDR3, as DNA: TGTGCCAGCAGTTACCCGGAGTGGAGAAACATTCAGTACTTC. It yields the protein CASSYPEWRNIQYF. The chain joins TRBV6-2 or TRBV6-3 to TRBJ2-4; D is undetermined. V was shortened by 2 bases and J by 6 bases, with 11 bases between the two germline ends. In germline, CDR1 is MNHEY, CDR2 SVGEGT. The CDR3 totals 14 residues.